Listed below are T cell receptor beta chains from one sample, sequenced in a study of cytomegalovirus exposure and HLA in healthy donors. Some clones are missing from TCRdb's copy, which holds only in-frame ones; the method was immunoSEQ multiplex PCR. The repertoire holds 150,000 to 200,000 clones, with approximately 80% as singletons. The sample consisted of PBMCs. The receptors were sampled from a male donor in good health and CMV-seropositive. Each CDR3 is given without its conserved first and last residue. Fields, in order: CDR3 protein, V gene, J gene.

ASSLFPGQGGETQY	TRBV6-5	TRBJ2-5
ASSPARASGRRNTQY	TRBV7-2	TRBJ2-3
ASSLFGSGFYEQY	TRBV27	TRBJ2-7
ASSRQGAYEQY	TRBV28	TRBJ2-7
ASNGQDGFLNTEAF	TRBV2	TRBJ1-1
ASSLGDRVEEKLF	TRBV5-6	TRBJ1-4
ASSNFRGEQY	TRBV6-5	TRBJ2-7
ASSLIGTSESGAYEQY	TRBV11-3	TRBJ2-7
SASGGTEAF	TRBV20-1	TRBJ1-1
ASSQVSTSYEQY	TRBV14	TRBJ2-7
ASSHKTKEQF	TRBV4-1	TRBJ2-1
ASSSDRGFETQY	TRBV5-1	TRBJ2-5
ASSLPAAGGPNEQY	TRBV5-1	TRBJ2-7
ASSLDGLAGTDTQY	TRBV13	TRBJ2-3
ASKGGAGRGTNEKLF	TRBV4-2	TRBJ1-4
ASSLAGQPQH	TRBV7-8	TRBJ1-5
ASSWGHLNTGELF	TRBV5-5	TRBJ2-2
ASSLELSSYNEQF	TRBV5-6	TRBJ2-1
ATAQTVRSYEQY	TRBV19	TRBJ2-7
ASSLGGIPQETQY	TRBV13	TRBJ2-5
SSSTGTGVRWPF	TRBV7-9	TRBJ2-1
ASSLVGSGSPDTQY	TRBV11-2	TRBJ2-3
ASSIVRAAYNEQF	TRBV19	TRBJ2-1
AWRQTAGRGYT	TRBV30	TRBJ1-2
ASSRQGQGSPLH	TRBV11-1	TRBJ1-6
ASSLPHFEAF	TRBV28	TRBJ1-1
ASSATSGRAETQY	TRBV6-5	TRBJ2-3
ASSLYPDRGLEKLF	TRBV18	TRBJ1-4
ASSLHTGELF	TRBV19	TRBJ2-2
ASSVNGQTAGYT	TRBV9	TRBJ1-2
ASSHIGQNSYEQY	TRBV14	TRBJ2-7
ASSLSGRVNNEQF	TRBV11-2	TRBJ2-1